The 2 T cell receptor beta chains given below trace back to one sample, sequenced in a study of cytomegalovirus exposure and HLA in healthy donors. Amplification used 60 Vbeta primers and 13 Jbeta primers. Data came from immunoSEQ multiplex PCR; TCRdb stores just in-frame clones and leaves some out. The data show about 160,000 clones, with 70% to 85% seen just once and roughly 2% held by the top ten. Material: PBMCs. The receptors come from a man aged 35 to 55 in good health and CMV-seronegative.

The rearrangement uses TRBV7-2 and TRBJ2-1, with D possibly TRBD1 on 5 matching bases. The CDR3 spans 15 residues. CDR1 and CDR2 (germline): SGHTA, FQGNSA. Trimming left V 0 bases short and J 2 bases short, with 8 bases between. The CDR3 here is CASSLARVAYNEQFF. CDR3 bases: TGTGCCAGCAGCTTAGCCAGGGTTGCCTACAATGAGCAGTTCTTC.

The rearrangement joins TRBV28 to TRBJ2-7, with a weak D call TRBD2 (6 bases). Germline V gene lookup returns CDR1 MDHEN and CDR2 SYDVKM. The CDR3 runs 14 residues. V shed 10 bases and J shed 4 bases, with 20 bases lying between them. DNA of the CDR3: TGTGCCACCCAATATTCGGGACTTCGGTACGAGCAGTACTTC. Amino acid sequence: CATQYSGLRYEQYF.